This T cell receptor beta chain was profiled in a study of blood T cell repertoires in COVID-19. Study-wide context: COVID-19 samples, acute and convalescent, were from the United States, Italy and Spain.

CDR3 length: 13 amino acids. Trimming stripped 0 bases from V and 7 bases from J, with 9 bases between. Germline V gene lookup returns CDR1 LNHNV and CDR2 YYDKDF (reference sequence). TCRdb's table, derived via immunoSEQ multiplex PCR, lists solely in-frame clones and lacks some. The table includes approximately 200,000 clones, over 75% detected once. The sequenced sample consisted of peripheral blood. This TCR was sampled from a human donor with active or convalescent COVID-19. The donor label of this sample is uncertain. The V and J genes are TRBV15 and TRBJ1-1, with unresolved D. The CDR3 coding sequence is TGTGCCACCAGCAGAGACAGAAGTGATGAAGCTTTCTTT. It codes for CATSRDRSDEAFF. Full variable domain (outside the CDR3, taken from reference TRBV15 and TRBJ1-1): DAMVIQNPRYQVTQFGKPVTLSCSQTLNHNVMYWYQQKSSQAPKLLFHYYDKDFNNEADTPDNFQSRRPNTSFCFLDIRSPGLGDTAMYLCATSRDRSDEAFFGQGTRLTVV.